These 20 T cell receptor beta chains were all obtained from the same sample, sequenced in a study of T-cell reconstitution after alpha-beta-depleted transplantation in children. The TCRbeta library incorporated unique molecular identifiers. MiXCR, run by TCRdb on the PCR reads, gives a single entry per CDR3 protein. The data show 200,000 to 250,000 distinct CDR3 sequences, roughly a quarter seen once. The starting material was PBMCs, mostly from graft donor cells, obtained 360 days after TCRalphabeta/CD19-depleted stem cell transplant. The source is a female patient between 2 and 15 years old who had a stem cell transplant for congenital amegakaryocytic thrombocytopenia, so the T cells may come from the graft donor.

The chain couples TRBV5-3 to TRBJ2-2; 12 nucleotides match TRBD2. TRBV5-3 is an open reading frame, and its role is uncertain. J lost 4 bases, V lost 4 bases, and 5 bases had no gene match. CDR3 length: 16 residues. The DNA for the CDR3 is TGTGCCAGAAGCCCAAGACTAGCGGGAGTCACCGGGGAGCTGTTTTTT. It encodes CARSPRLAGVTGELFF.

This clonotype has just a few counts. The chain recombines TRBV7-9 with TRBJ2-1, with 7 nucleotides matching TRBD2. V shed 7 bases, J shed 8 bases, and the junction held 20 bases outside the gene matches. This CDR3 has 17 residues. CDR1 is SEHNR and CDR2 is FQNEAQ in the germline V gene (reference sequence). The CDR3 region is CASTMAAGVSYFHEQFF. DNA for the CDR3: TGTGCCAGCACCATGGCGGCGGGAGTGTCTTACTTCCATGAGCAGTTCTTC.

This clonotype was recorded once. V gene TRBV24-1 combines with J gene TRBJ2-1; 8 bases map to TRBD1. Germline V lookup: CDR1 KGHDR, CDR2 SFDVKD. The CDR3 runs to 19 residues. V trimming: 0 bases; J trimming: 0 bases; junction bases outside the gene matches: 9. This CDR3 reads CATSDLGAPGTGSYNEQFF. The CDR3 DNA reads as TGTGCCACCAGTGATTTGGGTGCGCCCGGGACAGGCTCCTACAATGAGCAGTTCTTC.

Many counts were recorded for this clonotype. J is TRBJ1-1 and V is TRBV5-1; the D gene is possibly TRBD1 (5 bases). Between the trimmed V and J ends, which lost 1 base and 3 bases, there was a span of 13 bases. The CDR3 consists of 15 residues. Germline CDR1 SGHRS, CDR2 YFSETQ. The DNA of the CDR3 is TGCGCCAGCAGCTTGAGGATCTCGGGGGACACTGAAGCTTTCTTT. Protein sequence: CASSLRISGDTEAFF. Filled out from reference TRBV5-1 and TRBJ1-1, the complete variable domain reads KAGVTQTPRYLIKTRGQQVTLSCSPISGHRSVSWYQQTPGQGLQFLFEYFSETQRNKGNFPGRFSGRQFSNSRSEMNVSTLELGDSALYLCASSLRISGDTEAFFGQGTRLTVV.

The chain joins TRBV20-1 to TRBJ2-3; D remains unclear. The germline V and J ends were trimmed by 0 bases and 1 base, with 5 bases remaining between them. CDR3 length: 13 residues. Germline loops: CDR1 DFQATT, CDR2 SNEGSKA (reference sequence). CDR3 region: CSARDLRTDTQYF. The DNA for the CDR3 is TGCAGTGCTAGAGATCTCCGCACAGATACGCAGTATTTT.

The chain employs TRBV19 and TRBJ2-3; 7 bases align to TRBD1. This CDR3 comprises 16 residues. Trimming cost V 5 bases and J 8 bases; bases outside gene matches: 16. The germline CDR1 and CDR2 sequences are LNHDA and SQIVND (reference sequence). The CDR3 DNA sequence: TGTGCCAGTAGTCTCTACCCCGGGACAGCTGCGAGTACGCAGTATTTT. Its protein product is CASSLYPGTAASTQYF.

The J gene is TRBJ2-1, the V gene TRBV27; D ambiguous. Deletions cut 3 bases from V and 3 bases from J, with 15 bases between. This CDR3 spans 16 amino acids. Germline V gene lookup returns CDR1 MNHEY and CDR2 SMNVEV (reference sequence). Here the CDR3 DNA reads TGTGCCAGCAGTTTGATCGTCCCGGCGTTCTACAATGAGCAGTTCTTC. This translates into CASSLIVPAFYNEQFF.

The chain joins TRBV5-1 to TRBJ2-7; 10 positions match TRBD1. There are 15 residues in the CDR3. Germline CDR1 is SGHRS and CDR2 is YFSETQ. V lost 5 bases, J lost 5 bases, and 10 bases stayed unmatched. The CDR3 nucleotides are TGCGCCAGCAGGATTCCGGGACAGGGGACTCACGAGCAGTACTTC. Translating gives CASRIPGQGTHEQYF.

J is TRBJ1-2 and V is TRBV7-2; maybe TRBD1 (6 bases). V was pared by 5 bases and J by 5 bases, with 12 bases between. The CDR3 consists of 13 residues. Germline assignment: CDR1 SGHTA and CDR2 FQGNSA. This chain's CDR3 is CASSRDTGYGYTF. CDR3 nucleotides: TGTGCCAGCAGCAGGGACACCGGTTATGGCTACACCTTC.

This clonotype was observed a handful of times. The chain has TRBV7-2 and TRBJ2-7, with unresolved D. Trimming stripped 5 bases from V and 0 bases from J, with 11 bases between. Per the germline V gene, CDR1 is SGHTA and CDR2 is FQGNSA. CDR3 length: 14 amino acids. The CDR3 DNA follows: TGTGCCAGCAGCCCCCTTAGGACCTCCTACGAGCAGTACTTC. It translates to CASSPLRTSYEQYF.

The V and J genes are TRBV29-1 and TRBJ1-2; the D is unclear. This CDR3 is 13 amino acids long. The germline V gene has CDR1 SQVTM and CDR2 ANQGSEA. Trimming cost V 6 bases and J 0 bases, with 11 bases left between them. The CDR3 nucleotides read TGCAGCGTCGAATTGGGTCCTAACTATGGCTACACCTTC. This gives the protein CSVELGPNYGYTF.

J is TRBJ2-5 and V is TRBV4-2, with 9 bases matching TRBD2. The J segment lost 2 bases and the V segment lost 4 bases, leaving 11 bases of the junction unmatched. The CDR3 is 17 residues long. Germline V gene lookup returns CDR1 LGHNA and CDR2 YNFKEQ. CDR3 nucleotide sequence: TGTGCCAGCAGCCGGACGGTAGCGGGGGAGGGGCAAGAGACCCAGTACTTC. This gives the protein CASSRTVAGEGQETQYF.

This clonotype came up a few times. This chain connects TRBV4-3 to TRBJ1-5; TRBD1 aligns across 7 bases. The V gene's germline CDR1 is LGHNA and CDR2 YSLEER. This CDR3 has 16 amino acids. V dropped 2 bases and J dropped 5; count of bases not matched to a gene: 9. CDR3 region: CASSQNRDSGDQPQHF. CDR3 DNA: TGCGCCAGCAGCCAAAACCGGGACAGCGGGGATCAGCCCCAGCATTTT.

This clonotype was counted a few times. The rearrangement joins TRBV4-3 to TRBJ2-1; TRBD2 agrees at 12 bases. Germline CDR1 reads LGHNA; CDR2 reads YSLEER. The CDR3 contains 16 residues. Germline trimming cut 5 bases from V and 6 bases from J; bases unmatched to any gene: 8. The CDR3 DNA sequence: TGCGCCAGCAGCTACTTGGGGACTAGCGGGCTCAATGAGCAGTTCTTC. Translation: CASSYLGTSGLNEQFF.

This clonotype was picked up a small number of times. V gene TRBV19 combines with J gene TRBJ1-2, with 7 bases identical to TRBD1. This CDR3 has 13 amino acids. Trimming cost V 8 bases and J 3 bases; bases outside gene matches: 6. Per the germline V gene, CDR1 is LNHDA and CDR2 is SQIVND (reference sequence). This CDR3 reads CASGDRPYYGYTF. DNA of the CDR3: TGTGCCAGTGGGGACAGACCATACTATGGCTACACCTTC.

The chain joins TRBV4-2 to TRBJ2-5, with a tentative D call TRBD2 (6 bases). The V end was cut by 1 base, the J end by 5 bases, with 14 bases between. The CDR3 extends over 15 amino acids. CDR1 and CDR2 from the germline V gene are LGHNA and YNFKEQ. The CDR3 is CASSQALRAGETQYF. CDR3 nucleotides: TGTGCCAGCAGCCAAGCTCTCAGGGCGGGGGAGACCCAGTACTTC.

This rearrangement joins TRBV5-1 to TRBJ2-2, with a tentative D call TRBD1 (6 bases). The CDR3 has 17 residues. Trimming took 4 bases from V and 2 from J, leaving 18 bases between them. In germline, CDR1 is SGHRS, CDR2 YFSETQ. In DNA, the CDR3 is TGCGCCAGCAGCCGGACCGGGACACCCACAAACACCGGGGAGCTGTTTTTT. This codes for CASSRTGTPTNTGELFF.

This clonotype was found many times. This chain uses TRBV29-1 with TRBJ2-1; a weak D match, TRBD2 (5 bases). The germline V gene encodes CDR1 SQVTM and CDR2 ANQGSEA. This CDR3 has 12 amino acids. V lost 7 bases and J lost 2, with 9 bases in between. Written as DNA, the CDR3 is TGCAGCGGTAGCGTCACCTACAATGAGCAGTTCTTC. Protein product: CSGSVTYNEQFF.

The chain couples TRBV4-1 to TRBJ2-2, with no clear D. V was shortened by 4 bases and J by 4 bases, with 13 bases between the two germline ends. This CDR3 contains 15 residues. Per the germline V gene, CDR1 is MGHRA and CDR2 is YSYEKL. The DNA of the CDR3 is TGCGCCAGCAGCCCGGTTGGTCAAGCCACCGGGGAGCTGTTTTTT. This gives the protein CASSPVGQATGELFF.

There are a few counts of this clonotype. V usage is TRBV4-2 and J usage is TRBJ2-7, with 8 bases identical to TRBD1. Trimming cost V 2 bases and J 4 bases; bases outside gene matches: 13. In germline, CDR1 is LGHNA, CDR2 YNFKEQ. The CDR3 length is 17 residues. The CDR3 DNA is TGTGCCAGCAGCCAAAGTTTGGACAGGGCGAAACTATACGAGCAGTACTTC. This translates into CASSQSLDRAKLYEQYF.